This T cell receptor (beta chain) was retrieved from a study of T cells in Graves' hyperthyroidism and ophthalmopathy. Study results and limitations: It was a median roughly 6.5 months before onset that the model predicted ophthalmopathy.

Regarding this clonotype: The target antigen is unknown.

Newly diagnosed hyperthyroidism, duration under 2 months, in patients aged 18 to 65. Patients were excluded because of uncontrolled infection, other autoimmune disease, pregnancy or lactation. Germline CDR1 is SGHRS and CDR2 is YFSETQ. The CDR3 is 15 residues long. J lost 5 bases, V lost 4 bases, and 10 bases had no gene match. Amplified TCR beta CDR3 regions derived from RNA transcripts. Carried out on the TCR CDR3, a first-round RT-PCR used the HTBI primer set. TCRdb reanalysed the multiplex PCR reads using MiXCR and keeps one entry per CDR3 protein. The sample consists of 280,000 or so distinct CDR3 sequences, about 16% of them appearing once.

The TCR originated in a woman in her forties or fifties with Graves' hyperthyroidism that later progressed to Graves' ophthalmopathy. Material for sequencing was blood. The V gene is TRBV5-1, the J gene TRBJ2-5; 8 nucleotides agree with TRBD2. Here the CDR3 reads CASSGGRSGSETQYF. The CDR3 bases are TGCGCCAGCAGCGGGGGGAGAAGCGGGAGTGAGACCCAGTACTTC.